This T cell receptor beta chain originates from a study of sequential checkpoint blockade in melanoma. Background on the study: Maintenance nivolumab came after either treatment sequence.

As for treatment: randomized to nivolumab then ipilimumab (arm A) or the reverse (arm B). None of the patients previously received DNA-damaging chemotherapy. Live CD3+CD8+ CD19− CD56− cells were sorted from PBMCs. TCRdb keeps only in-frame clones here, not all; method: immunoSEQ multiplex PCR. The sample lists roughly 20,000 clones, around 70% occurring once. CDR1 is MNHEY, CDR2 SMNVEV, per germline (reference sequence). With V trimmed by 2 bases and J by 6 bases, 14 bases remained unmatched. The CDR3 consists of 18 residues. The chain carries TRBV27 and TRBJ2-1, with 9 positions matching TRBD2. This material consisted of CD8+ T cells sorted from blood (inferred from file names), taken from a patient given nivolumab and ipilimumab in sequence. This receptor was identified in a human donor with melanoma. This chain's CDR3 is CASSLTPILAGSVNEQFF. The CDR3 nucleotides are TGTGCCAGCAGTTTAACCCCCATCCTAGCGGGATCGGTCAATGAGCAGTTCTTC.